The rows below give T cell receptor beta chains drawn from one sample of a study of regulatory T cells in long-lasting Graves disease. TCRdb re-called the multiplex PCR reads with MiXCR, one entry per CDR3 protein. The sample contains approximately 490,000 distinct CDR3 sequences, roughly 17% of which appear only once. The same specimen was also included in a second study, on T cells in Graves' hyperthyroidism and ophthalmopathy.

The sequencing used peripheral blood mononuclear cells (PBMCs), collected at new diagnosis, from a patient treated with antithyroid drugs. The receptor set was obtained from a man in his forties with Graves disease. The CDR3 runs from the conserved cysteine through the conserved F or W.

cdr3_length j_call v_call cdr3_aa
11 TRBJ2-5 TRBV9 CASSGRETQYF
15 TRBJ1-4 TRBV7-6 CASSLETPPNEKLFF
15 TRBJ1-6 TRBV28 CASSYGTGVNSPLHF
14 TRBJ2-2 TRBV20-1 CSAPLAGVTGELFF
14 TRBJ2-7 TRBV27 CASSPGPGADEQYF
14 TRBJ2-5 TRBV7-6 CASSSRGLEETQYF
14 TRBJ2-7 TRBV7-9 CASSLIAGPYEQYF
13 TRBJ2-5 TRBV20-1 CSASGAEGETQYF
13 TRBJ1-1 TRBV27 CASSLRKNTEAFF
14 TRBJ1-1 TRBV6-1 CASSHVRGNTEAFF
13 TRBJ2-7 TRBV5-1 CASRPSNSYEQYF
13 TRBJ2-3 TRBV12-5 CARNAGCADTQYF
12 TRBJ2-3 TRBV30 CAWSRGPDTQYF
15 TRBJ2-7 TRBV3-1 CASSQEVTSGYEQYF
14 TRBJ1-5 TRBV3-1 CASSPSKQNQPQHF
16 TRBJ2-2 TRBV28 CASSFGAGPVTGELFF
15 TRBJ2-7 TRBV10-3 CAISESDRVAYEQYF
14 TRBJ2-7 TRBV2 CASSYSSGSSEQYF
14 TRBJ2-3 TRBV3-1 CAAEARGVSDTQYF
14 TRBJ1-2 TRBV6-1 CASGHRDSYYGYTF
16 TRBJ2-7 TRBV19 CASSTLPGQGSYEQYF
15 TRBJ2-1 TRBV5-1 CASSLEQGTYNEQFF
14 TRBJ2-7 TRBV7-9 CASSPPAGVREQYF
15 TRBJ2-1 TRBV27 CASSVGLADYNEQFF
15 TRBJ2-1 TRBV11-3 CASSLDQGGPNEQFF
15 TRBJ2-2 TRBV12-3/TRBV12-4 CASRTTGVGTGELFF
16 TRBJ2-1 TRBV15 CATSRSPTRSYNEQFF
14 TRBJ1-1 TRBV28 CASRTPKWATEAFF